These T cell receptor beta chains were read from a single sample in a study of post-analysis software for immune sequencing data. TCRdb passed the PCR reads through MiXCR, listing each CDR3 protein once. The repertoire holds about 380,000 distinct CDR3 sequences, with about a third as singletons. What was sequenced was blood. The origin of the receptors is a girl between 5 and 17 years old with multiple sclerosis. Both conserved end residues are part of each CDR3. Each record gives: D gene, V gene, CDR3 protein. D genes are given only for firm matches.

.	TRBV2	CAQTPTAIDGEQYF
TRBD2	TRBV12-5	CASGSGLAGPNEQFF
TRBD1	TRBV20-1	CSAPDRTGNIQYF
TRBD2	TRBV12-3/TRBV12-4	CASSLSLAGRGDTQYF
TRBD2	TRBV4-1	CASSQVGRGGGYEQYF
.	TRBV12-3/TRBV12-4	CASCTQADQPQHF
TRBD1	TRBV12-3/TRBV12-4	CASRGQGLANGEQFF
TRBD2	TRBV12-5	CASGKSGGLYNEQFF
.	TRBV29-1	CSALLQNYNEQFF
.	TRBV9	CASSVGRPEETQYF
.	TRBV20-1	CSAISLEDIPYNEQFF
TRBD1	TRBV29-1	CSVESGGGRETQYF
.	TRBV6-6	CASSYSGQETQYF
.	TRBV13	CASSLKRGMNTEAFF
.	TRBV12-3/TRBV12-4	CASSYRYSNQPQHF
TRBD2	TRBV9	CASSATSGLGETQYF
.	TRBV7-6	CASSLEGGQVSYEQYF
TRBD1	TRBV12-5	CASGGTASTISYNEQFF
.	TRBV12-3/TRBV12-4	CASSPRQVQSPQHF
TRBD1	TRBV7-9	CASSTKQGINEKLFF
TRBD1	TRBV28	CASSVRGDTQYF
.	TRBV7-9	CASSRPGLQETQYF
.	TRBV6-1	CASSRVELNTEAFF
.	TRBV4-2	CASSQGTTYGYTF
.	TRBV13	CASSTRRWSSHEQYF
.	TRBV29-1	CSVATDRDTGELFF
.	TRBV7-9	CASIPPGTPSHEQFF
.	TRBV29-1	CSVDPGLNEKLFF
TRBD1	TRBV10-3	CAISENPQTGGDEQYF